This T cell receptor (beta chain) was documented in a study of blood T cell repertoires in COVID-19. This CDR3 comprises 14 residues. The germline V gene has CDR1 MNHEY and CDR2 SVGAGI. Trimming removed 5 bases at V and 3 bases at J, with 11 bases between. Authors' methods: Estimation of nucleated cell counts was performed using reference gene primer amplification. Sequencing used immunoSEQ multiplex PCR; TCRdb keeps in-frame clones, though not all of them. The V and J calls and clone size are taken from that table; D and trimming were inferred from the DNA. The sample lists some 180,000 clones; under 95% were seen once.

The chain uses TRBV6-5 and TRBJ1-5, with D possibly matching TRBD1 (5 bases). This clonotype originated in a man between 18 and 35 years old with COVID-19, enrolled during active disease. Source material: peripheral blood. The CDR3 region is CASSNAGYNQPQHF. CDR3 in DNA: TGTGCCAGCAGTAACGCAGGGTACAATCAGCCCCAGCATTTT.